This section outlines one T cell receptor beta chain sequence together with its context. Its specificity is not known. Only in-frame clones appear in the TCRdb table, and some are missing; sequencing was by immunoSEQ multiplex PCR. The sample includes 2.5 million or so clones, about 92% of them seen just once. Germline V CDR1 and CDR2: SGHNT, YENEEA. Trimming took off 5 bases at V and 5 bases at J, with 9 bases between the two ends. The CDR3 consists of 12 residues. The data stem from a study of shared clonotypes between healthy human individuals. Study results and caveats: Among donors, the sharing of clonotypes was expected to be influenced by sequencing depth.

The TCR sequence derives from a man aged 18 to 35 in good health. The chain uses TRBV11-3 and TRBJ2-5; D gene uncertain. The sequenced sample was naive CD4+ T cells sorted from blood. The subset: CD45RA+ positively selected. CDR3 DNA sequence: TGTGCCAGCAGCCCGTCCGGGGAGACCCAGTACTTC. Its translation: CASSPSGETQYF.